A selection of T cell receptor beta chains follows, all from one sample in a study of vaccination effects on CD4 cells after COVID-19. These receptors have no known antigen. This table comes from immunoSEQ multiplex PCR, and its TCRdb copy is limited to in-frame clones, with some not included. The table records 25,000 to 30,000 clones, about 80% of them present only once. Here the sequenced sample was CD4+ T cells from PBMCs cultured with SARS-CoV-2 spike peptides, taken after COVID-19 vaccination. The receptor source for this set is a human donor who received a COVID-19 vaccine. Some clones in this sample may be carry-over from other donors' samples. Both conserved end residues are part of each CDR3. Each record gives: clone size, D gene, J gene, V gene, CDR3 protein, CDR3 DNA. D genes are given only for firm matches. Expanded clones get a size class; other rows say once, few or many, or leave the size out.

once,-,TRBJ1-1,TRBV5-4,CASSSPTGNTEAFF,TGTGCCAGCAGCTCACCCACAGGGAACACTGAAGCTTTCTTT
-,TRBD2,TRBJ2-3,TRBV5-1,CASSLVGLAGAGDTQYF,TGCGCCAGCAGCTTGGTGGGTCTAGCGGGGGCGGGGGATACGCAGTATTTT
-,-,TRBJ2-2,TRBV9,CASSVAAGGIGELFF,TGTGCCAGCAGCGTAGCAGCAGGGGGGATCGGGGAGCTGTTTTTT
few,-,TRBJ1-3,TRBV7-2,CASSAPGAGNTIYF,TGTGCCAGCAGCGCCCCAGGGGCTGGAAACACCATATATTTT
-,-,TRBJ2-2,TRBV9,CASSANPNTGELFF,TGTGCCAGCAGCGCGAACCCGAACACCGGGGAGCTGTTTTTT
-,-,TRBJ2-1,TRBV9,CASSRGGTGYNEQFF,TGTGCCAGCAGCCGGGGGGGGACAGGCTACAATGAGCAGTTCTTC
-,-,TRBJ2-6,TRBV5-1,CASSWGGGTSGANVLTF,TGCGCCAGCAGTTGGGGCGGCGGTACCTCTGGGGCCAACGTCCTGACTTTC
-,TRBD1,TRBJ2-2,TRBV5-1,CASSLISRTGATGELFF,TGCGCCAGCAGCTTGATTTCCCGGACAGGGGCCACCGGGGAGCTGTTTTTT
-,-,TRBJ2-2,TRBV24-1,CATSSQRGNTGELFF,TGTGCCACCAGCTCGCAAAGGGGGAACACCGGGGAGCTGTTTTTT
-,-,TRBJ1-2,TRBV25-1,CASSDRDIYGYTF,TGTGCCAGCAGTGACAGGGATATCTATGGCTACACCTTC
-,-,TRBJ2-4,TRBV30,CAWSVGGAGNIQYF,TGTGCCTGGAGTGTAGGGGGGGCCGGTAACATTCAGTACTTC
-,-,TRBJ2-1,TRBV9,CASSAGRGTRTGEQFF,TGTGCCAGCAGCGCTGGCAGGGGGACTAGGACCGGTGAGCAGTTCTTC
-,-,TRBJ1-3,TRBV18,CASSLTATSGNTIYF,TGTGCCAGCTCATTGACAGCTACCTCTGGAAACACCATATATTTT
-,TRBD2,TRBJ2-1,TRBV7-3,CASSFMTSGGTVPEQFF,TGTGCCAGCAGCTTTATGACTAGCGGGGGGACGGTTCCGGAGCAGTTCTTC
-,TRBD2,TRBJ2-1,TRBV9,CASSVDPSGAYNEQFF,TGTGCCAGCAGCGTAGACCCTAGCGGGGCTTACAATGAGCAGTTCTTC
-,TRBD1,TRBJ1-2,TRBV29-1,CSVSGTGFGYTF,TGCAGCGTTTCCGGGACAGGGTTTGGCTACACCTTC
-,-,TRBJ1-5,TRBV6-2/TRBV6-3,CASSYYGYSNQPQHF,TGTGCCAGCAGTTACTACGGATATAGCAATCAGCCCCAGCATTTT
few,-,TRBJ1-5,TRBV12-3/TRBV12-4,CASSFRSGQPQHF,TGTGCCAGCAGTTTTAGGTCGGGTCAGCCCCAGCATTTT
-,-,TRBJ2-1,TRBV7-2,CASSFPTHSNNEQFF,TGTGCCAGCAGCTTCCCAACACATAGCAACAATGAGCAGTTCTTC
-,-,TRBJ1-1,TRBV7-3,CASSLNRENTEAFF,TGTGCCAGCAGCTTAAATCGGGAGAACACTGAAGCTTTCTTT
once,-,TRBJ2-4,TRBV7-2,CASSLYLGVQYF,TGTGCCAGCAGCTTATACTTGGGGGTTCAGTACTTC
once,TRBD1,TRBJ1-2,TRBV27,CASRSGTGGKRYTF,TGTGCCAGCAGGTCCGGGACAGGGGGTAAGCGCTACACCTTC
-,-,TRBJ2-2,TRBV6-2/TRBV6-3,CASSPPRGNTGELFF,TGTGCCAGCAGCCCCCCCAGGGGGAACACCGGGGAGCTGTTTTTT
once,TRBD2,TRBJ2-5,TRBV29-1,CSVAYGGAGETQYF,TGCAGCGTAGCGTACGGGGGGGCCGGGGAGACCCAGTACTTC
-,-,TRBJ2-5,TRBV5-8,CASPISPTRVFKETQYF,TGTGCCAGCCCCATTTCCCCAACCCGGGTTTTTAAAGAGACCCAGTACTTC
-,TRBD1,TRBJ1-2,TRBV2,CASSEGQGGYGYTF,TGTGCCAGCAGTGAAGGACAGGGGGGGTATGGCTACACCTTC
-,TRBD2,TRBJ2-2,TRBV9,CASSVAELAFLNGELFF,TGTGCCAGCAGCGTAGCGGAACTAGCGTTCCTTAACGGGGAGCTGTTTTTT